What follows is one TCR beta chain and its context. Its specificity is not known. These data originate in a study of cytomegalovirus exposure and HLA in healthy donors. The study, taken as a whole, reports: Relative to the approximately 670-donor mean, N-insertions were reportedly fewer in an Asian-associated ancestry cluster in a later analysis.

The PCR contained 60 Vbeta and 13 Jbeta primers. TCRdb keeps only in-frame clones here, not all; method: immunoSEQ multiplex PCR. Listed are some 34,000 clones; roughly 3.5% falls within the top ten. Germline trimming cut 1 base from V and 6 bases from J; bases unmatched to any gene: 7. From germline, CDR1 is LGHNA and CDR2 YNFKEQ. The CDR3 consists of 16 residues. The V gene is TRBV4-2, the J gene TRBJ2-5; the match to TRBD2 covers 11 bases. The sequenced sample consisted of PBMCs. This receptor was identified in a man between 35 and 55 years old in good health and CMV-seronegative. In DNA, the CDR3 is TGTGCCAGCAGCCAAGCCGGTACTAGCGGGAGCAAGACCCAGTACTTC. This translates into CASSQAGTSGSKTQYF.